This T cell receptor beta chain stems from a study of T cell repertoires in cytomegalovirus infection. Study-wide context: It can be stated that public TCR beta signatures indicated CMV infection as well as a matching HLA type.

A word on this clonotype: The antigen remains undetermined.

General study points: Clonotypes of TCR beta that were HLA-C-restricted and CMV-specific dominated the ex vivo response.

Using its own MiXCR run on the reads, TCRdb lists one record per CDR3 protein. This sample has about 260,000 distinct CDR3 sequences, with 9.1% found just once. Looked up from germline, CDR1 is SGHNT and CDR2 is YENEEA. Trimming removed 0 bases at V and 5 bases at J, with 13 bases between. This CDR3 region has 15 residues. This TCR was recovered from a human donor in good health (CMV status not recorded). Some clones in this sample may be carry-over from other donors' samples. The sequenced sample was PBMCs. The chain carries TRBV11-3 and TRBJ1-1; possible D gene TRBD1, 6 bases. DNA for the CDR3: TGTGCCAGCAGCTTAGAAACGGCAGGGGATACTGAAGCTTTCTTT. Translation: CASSLETAGDTEAFF.